The sequence of this T cell receptor beta chain was determined in a study of graft-versus-host responses after intestinal transplantation. V gave up 5 bases and J gave up 9 bases, with 14 bases separating them. Germline V gene sequence: CDR1 PRHDT, CDR2 FYEKMQ (reference sequence). This CDR3 is built from 13 residues. Worth noting for this clone: Its antigen is unknown.

Method: immunoSEQ multiplex PCR; TCRdb's copy keeps in-frame clones and lacks some. The sample shows approximately 81,000 clones, around 86% of them seen only once. V is TRBV13 and J is TRBJ2-1, with D possibly matching TRBD2 (5 bases). The receptor was isolated from a human donor who was the organ donor for an intestinal transplant. The material was unstimulated CD8+ T cells sorted from spleen or lymph node cells, obtained before transplant. The chain's CDR3 is CASSADGGREQFF. CDR3 coding DNA: TGTGCCAGCAGCGCCGACGGCGGGCGTGAGCAGTTCTTC.